Listed here are 2 T cell receptor beta chains from one sample, sequenced in a study of blood T cell repertoires in COVID-19 (TCRdb year 2020). Library preparation employed the immunoSEQ multiplex PCR assay. TCRdb stores this immuneACCESS table with in-frame sequences only. Part of the clones is absent; in the studies checked, under half of the shortfall reflects unresolved V genes, and no reason is known for the rest. This sample has roughly 130,000 clones in its table, and 87% of those were observed once. The ten top clones hold approximately 3.3% of the sample. Sequencing was performed on peripheral blood. The receptors come from a woman aged 55-69 years with acute or convalescent COVID-19.

The chain combines TRBV7-6 with TRBJ1-1; 9 positions match TRBD1. Germline V gene lookup returns CDR1 SGHVS and CDR2 FNYEAQ. This CDR3 spans 13 amino acids. Germline trimming cut 6 bases from V and 4 bases from J; bases unmatched to any gene: 3. Here the CDR3 DNA reads TGTGCCAGCAGGATGACAGGGGGCACTGAAGCTTTCTTT. Amino acids: CASRMTGGTEAFF.

The chain links TRBV10-1 to TRBJ1-1; D is perhaps TRBD1 (6 bases). The germline gives CDR1 WNHNN, CDR2 SYGVQD (reference sequence). This CDR3 comprises 13 residues. The V end was cut by 6 bases, the J end by 0 bases, with 8 bases between. CDR3 bases: TGCGCCAGCAGGGACAGCATGAACACTGAAGCTTTCTTT. Amino acid sequence: CASRDSMNTEAFF.